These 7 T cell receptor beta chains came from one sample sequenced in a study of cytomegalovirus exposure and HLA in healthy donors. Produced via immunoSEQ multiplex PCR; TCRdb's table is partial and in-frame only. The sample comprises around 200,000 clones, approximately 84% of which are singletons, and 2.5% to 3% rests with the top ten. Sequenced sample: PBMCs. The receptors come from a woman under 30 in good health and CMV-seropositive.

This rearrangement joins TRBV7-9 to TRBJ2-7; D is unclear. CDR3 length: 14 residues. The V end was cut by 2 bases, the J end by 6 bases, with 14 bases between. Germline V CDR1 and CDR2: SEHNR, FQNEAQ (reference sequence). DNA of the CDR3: TGTGCCAGCAGCTTACCGGGTACCTCTCTCGAGCAGTACTTC. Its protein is CASSLPGTSLEQYF.

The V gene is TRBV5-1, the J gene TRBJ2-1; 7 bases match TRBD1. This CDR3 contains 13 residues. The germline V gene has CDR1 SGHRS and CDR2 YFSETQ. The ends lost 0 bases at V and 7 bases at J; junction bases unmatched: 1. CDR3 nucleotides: TGCGCCAGCAGCTTGGACAGGGGTAATGAGCAGTTCTTC. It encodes CASSLDRGNEQFF.

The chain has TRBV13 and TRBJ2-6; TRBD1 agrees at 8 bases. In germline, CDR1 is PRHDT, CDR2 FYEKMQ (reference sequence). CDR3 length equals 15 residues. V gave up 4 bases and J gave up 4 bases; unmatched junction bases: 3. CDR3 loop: CASSWTGTGANVLTF. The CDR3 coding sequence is TGTGCCAGCAGCTGGACAGGGACCGGGGCCAACGTCCTGACTTTC.

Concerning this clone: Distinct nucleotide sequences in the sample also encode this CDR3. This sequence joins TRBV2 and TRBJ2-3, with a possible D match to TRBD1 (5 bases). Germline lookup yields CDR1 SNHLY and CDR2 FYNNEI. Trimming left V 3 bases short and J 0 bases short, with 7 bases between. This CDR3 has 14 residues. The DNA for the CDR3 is TGTGCCAGCAGTGAGGGGCTAAGCACAGATACGCAGTATTTT. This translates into CASSEGLSTDTQYF.

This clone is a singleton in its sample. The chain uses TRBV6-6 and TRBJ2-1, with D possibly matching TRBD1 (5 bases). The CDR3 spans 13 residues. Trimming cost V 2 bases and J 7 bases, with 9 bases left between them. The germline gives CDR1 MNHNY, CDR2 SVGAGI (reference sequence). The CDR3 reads CASSYPAGNEQFF. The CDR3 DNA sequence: TGTGCCAGCAGTTACCCAGCAGGGAATGAGCAGTTCTTC.

CDR3 DNA sequence: TGTGCCAGCAGCCCCTTGACTCGTAATGAGCAGTTCTTC. It encodes CASSPLTRNEQFF. The chain uses TRBV5-4 and TRBJ2-1; the D is unclear. The CDR3 is 13 amino acids. V lost 4 bases to trimming and J lost 7 bases, with 12 bases between them. CDR1 is SGHNT, CDR2 YYREEE, per germline (reference sequence).

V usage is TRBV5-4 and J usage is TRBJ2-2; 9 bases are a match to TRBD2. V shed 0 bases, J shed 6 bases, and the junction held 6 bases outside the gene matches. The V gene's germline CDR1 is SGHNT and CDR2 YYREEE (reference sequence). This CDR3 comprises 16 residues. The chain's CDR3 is CASSLGTSVISGELFF. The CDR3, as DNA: TGTGCCAGCAGCTTGGGGACTAGCGTGATATCCGGGGAGCTGTTTTTT.